The clone carrying this T cell receptor (beta chain) showed up just a few times. Its cognate antigen is unknown. It was with a sample-barcoded 5' primer and a J-beta primer mix that a second PCR of roughly 7 to 12 cycles was run. TCRdb re-derived calls from the 5' RACE reads in MiXCR, one entry per CDR3 protein. The repertoire holds around 780,000 distinct CDR3 sequences, with roughly 25% as singletons. This entry comes from a study of blood T cells in healthy people across ages. Study observations and caveats: Compared with aged donors, long-lived donors showed fewer expanded clones, suggesting selection.

V lost 5 bases and J 7 bases, leaving 12 bases between the germline ends. This CDR3 is built from 14 residues. The germline gives CDR1 MDHEN, CDR2 SYDVKM. These same data were also listed under a study on T cells of mothers and their children. That study adds: In related and unrelated pairs alike, thymic selection shapes TCR recombination output, with inherited differences minor.

The sample taken for sequencing was blood. This chain links TRBV28 with TRBJ1-6; no reliable D call. This receptor was identified in a boy aged 5-17 years in good health. CDR3 in DNA: TGTGCCAGCAGTCCAGGAGGACGGAATTCACCCCTCCACTTT. It translates to CASSPGGRNSPLHF.